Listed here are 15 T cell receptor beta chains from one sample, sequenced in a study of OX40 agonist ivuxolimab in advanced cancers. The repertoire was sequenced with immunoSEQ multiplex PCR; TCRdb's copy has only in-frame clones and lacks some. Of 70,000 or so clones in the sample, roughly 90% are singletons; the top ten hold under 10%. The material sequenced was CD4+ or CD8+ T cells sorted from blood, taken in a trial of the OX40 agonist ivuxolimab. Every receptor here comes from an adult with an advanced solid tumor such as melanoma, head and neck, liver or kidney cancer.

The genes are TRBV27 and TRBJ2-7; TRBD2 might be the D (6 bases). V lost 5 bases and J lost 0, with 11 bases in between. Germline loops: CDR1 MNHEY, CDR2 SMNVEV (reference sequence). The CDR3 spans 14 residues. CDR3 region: CASSVSGGSYEQYF. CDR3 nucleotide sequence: TGTGCCAGCAGTGTTAGCGGAGGCTCCTACGAGCAGTACTTC.

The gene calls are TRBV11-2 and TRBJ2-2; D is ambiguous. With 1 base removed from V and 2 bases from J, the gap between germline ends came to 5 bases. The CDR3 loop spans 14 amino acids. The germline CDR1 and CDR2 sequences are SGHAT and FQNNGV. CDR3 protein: CASSLGQNTGELFF. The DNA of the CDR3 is TGTGCCAGCAGCTTAGGGCAAAACACCGGGGAGCTGTTTTTT. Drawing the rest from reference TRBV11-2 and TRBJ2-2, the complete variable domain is EAGVAQSPRYKIIEKRQSVAFWCNPISGHATLYWYQQILGQGPKLLIQFQNNGVVDDSQLPKDRFSAERLKGVDSTLKIQPAKLEDSAVYLCASSLGQNTGELFFGEGSRLTVL.

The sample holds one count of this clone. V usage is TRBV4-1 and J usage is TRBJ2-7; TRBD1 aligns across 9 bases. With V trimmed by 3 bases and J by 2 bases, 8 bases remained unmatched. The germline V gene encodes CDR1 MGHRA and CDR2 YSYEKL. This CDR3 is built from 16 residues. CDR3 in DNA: TGCGCCAGCAGCCAGGTCTGGACAGGGGAAACCTACGAGCAGTACTTC. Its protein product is CASSQVWTGETYEQYF.

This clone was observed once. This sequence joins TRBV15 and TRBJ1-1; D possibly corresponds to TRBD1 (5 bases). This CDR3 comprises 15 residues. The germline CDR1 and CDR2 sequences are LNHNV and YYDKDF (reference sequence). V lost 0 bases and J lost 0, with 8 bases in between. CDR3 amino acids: CATSRDGGLNTEAFF. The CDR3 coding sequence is TGTGCCACCAGCAGAGACGGGGGACTGAACACTGAAGCTTTCTTT.

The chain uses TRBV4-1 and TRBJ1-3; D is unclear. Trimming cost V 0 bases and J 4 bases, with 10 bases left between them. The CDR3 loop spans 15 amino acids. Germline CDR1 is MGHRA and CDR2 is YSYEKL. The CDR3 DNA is TGCGCCAGCAGCCAAGATTGGGCAGGAGGAAACACCATATATTTT. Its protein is CASSQDWAGGNTIYF.

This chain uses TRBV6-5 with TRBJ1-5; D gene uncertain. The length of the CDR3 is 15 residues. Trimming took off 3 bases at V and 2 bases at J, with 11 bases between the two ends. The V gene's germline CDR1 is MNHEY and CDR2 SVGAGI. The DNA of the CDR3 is TGTGCCAGCAGTTATAGCAACGTCGGCAATCAGCCCCAGCATTTT. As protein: CASSYSNVGNQPQHF.

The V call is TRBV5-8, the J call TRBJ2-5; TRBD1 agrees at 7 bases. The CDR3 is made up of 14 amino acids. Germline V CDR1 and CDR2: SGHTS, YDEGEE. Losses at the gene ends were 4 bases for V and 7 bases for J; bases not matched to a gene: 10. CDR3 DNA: TGTGCCAGCAGCCGCCAGACAGGGCCGGGGACCCAGTACTTC. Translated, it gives CASSRQTGPGTQYF.

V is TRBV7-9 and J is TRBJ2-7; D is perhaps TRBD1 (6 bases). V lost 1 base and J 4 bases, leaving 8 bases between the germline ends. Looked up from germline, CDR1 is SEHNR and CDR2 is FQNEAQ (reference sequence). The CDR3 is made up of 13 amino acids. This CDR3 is CASSLGTEYEQYF. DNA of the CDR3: TGTGCCAGCAGCTTAGGGACAGAGTACGAGCAGTACTTC.

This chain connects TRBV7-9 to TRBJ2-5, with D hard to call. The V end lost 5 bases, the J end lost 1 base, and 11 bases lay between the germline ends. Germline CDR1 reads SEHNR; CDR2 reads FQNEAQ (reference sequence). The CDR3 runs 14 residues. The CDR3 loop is CASSTFKVQETQYF. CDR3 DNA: TGTGCCAGCAGCACTTTTAAAGTCCAAGAGACCCAGTACTTC.

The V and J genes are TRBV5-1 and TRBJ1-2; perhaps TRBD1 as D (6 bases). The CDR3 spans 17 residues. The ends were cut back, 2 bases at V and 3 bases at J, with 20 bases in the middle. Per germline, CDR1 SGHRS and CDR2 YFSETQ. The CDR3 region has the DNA TGCGCCAGCAGCTTCTCTAACTTCAGGACAGAGCACTATGGCTACACCTTC. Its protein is CASSFSNFRTEHYGYTF. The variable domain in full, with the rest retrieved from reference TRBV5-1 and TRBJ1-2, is KAGVTQTPRYLIKTRGQQVTLSCSPISGHRSVSWYQQTPGQGLQFLFEYFSETQRNKGNFPGRFSGRQFSNSRSEMNVSTLELGDSALYLCASSFSNFRTEHYGYTFGSGTRLTVV.

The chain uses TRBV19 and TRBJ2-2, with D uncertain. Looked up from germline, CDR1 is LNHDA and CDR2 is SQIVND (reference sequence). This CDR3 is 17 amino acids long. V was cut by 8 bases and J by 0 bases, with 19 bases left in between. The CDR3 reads CASGWVGHETNTGELFF. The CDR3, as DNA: TGTGCCAGTGGATGGGTGGGTCACGAAACGAACACCGGGGAGCTGTTTTTT.

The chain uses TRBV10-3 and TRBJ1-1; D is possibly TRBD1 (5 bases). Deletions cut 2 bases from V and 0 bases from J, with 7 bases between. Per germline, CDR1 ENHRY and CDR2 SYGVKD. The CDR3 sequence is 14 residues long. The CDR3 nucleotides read TGTGCCATCAGTGAGCAGGGAATGAACACTGAAGCTTTCTTT. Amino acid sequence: CAISEQGMNTEAFF.

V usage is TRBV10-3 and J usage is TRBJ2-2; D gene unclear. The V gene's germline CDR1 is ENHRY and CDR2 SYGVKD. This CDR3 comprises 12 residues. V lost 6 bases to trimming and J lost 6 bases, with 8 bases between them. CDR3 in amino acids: CAIRLEAGELFF. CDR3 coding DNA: TGTGCCATCAGGCTAGAGGCCGGGGAGCTGTTTTTT.

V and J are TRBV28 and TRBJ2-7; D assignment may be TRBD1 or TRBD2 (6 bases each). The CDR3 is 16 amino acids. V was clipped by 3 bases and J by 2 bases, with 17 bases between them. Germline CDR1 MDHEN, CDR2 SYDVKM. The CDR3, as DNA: TGTGCCAGCAGTTTTGAGGGGGGCTACGGACCCTACGAGCAGTACTTC. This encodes CASSFEGGYGPYEQYF.

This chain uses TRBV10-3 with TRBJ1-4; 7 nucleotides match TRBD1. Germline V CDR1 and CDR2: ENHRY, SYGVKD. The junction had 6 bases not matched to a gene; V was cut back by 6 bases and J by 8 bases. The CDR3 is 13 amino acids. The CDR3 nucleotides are TGTGCCATCAGAGACAGGGACCTCGAAAAACTGTTTTTT. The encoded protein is CAIRDRDLEKLFF.